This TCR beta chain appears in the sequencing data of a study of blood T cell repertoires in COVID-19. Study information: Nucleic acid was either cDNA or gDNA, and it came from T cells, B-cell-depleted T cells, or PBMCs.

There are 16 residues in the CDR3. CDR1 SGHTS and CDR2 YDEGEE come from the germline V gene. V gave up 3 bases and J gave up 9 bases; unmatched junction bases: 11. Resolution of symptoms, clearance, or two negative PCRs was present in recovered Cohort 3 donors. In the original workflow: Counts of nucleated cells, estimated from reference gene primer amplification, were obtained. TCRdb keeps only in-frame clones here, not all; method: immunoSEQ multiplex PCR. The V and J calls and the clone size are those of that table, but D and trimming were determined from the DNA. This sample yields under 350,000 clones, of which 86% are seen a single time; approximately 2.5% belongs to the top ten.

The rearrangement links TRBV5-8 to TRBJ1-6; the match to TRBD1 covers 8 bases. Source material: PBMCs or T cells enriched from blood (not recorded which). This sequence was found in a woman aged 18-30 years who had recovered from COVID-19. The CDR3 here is CASSWTGRGASSPLHF. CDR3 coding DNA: TGTGCCAGCAGCTGGACAGGGAGAGGGGCTAGTTCACCCCTCCACTTT.